In this sample, the clone carrying this T cell receptor beta chain turned up once. These data are taken from a study of shared clonotypes between healthy human individuals. Overall study context: Two women and a few men aged 18 to 49 served as donors.

Trimming took off 3 bases at V and 2 bases at J, with 8 bases between the two ends. CDR1 is MDHEN and CDR2 is SYDVKM in the germline V gene. The CDR3 has 14 residues. Approximately 210 ng DNA, 30,000 or so T cell genomes, went into each sorted-subset replicate PCR. TCRdb keeps only in-frame clones here, not all; method: immunoSEQ multiplex PCR. The sample includes 640,000 or so clones, approximately 79% of them seen just once. Input material: memory CD4+ T cells sorted from blood. Subset noted: CD45RA-negative fraction. The TCR comes from a woman in her twenties or thirties in good health. The chain links TRBV28 to TRBJ1-5; D gene unclear. This CDR3 reads CASSFELGNQPQHF. Here the CDR3 DNA reads TGTGCCAGCAGTTTTGAACTCGGCAATCAGCCCCAGCATTTT.